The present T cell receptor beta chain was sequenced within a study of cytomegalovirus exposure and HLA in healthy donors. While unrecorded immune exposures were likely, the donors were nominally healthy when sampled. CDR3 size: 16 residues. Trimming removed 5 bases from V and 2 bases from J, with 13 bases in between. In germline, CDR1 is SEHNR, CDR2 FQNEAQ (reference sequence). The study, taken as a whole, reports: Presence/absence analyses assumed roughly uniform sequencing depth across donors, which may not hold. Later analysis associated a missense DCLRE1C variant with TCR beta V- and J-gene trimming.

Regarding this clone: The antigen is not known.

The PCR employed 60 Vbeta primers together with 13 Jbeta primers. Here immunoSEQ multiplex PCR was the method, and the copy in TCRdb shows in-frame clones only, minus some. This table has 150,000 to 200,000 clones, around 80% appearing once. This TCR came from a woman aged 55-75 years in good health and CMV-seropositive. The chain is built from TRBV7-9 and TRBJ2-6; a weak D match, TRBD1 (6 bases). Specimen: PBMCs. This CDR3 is CASSETNRAGANVLTF. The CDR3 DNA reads TGTGCCAGCAGCGAAACCAACAGGGCTGGGGCCAACGTCCTGACTTTC. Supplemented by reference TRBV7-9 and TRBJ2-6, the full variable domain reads DTGVSQNPRHKITKRGQNVTFRCDPISEHNRLYWYRQTLGQGPEFLTYFQNEAQLEKSRLLSDRFSAERPKGSFSTLEIQRTEQGDSAMYLCASSETNRAGANVLTFGAGSRLTVL.